This TCR beta chain was recorded in a study of PD-L1 blockade in urothelial cancer. TCRdb's table, derived via immunoSEQ multiplex PCR, lists solely in-frame clones and lacks some. The data hold tens of thousands of clones, with around 85% observed a single time. Sample time point: pretreatment peripheral blood. Sequenced material: PBMCs, taken around atezolizumab (anti-PD-L1) treatment. This clonotype was obtained from a woman in her sixties with urothelial cancer.

As DNA, the CDR3 is TGCGCCAGCAGCTTGATAGCCGGCCCTGGGGGGGAGCAGTTCTTC. Translating it yields CASSLIAGPGGEQFF. The chain employs TRBV5-1 and TRBJ2-1, with D tentatively TRBD2 (6 bases). This CDR3 contains 15 residues. CDR1 and CDR2 from the germline V gene are SGHRS and YFSETQ. Trimming stripped 1 base from V and 10 bases from J, with 18 bases between. The full variable domain, its missing parts supplied by reference TRBV5-1 and TRBJ2-1, is KAGVTQTPRYLIKTRGQQVTLSCSPISGHRSVSWYQQTPGQGLQFLFEYFSETQRNKGNFPGRFSGRQFSNSRSEMNVSTLELGDSALYLCASSLIAGPGGEQFFGPGTRLTVL.